This entry concerns a single TCR beta chain. The sample originates from a study of blood T cell repertoires in COVID-19. The CDR3 sequence is 13 residues long. Germline V gives CDR1 SGDLS, CDR2 YYNGEE. V lost 4 bases and J lost 9, with 14 bases in between. As originally analysed: Reference gene primer amplification gave estimated nucleated cell counts. Method: immunoSEQ multiplex PCR; TCRdb's copy keeps in-frame clones and lacks some. D and trimming were read from the DNA, whereas the V and J calls and clone size are those reported in that table. Among some 340,000 clones listed, roughly 86% were seen once.

The chain is built from TRBV9 and TRBJ2-1, with D unclear. The specimen was PBMCs or T cells enriched from blood (not recorded which). This clonotype was sampled from a woman between 25 and 40 years old who had recovered from COVID-19. The CDR3 DNA reads TGTGCCAGCAGCCCTTATCTTCACAGTGAGCAGTTCTTC. Protein product: CASSPYLHSEQFF.